The sample holds one count of the clone carrying this TCR beta chain. Its antigen is not known. Produced via immunoSEQ multiplex PCR; TCRdb's table is partial and in-frame only. The table has 120,000 or so clones, approximately 89% seen once. This sample was included in a study of T cell responses to AZD1222 COVID-19 vaccine. Study-level results: Reports say nearly half of spike-specific TCRs go after unmutated variant regions.

The V and J ends lost 6 bases and 2 bases, in that order; junction bases with no gene match: 8. There are 15 residues in the CDR3. CDR1 is MNHEY and CDR2 is SMNVEV in the germline V gene (reference sequence). The receptor was isolated from an adult in good health. The chain joins TRBV27 to TRBJ2-7; 9 bases are shared with TRBD1. Sequences were derived from peripheral blood, sampled on day 0 of AZD1222 vaccination. The CDR3 DNA reads as TGTGCCAGCAGACTTCCCGGGACAGGGACCTACGAGCAGTACTTC. Translated: CASRLPGTGTYEQYF.